The following is a T cell receptor (beta chain) sequence with its context. Its antigen is unknown. The V segment lost 5 bases and the J segment 5 bases; nucleotides outside the gene matches: 10. Germline-derived CDR1 and CDR2 are PRHDT and FYEKMQ (reference sequence). The length of the CDR3 is 15 residues. The PCR contained 60 Vbeta and 13 Jbeta primers. The table came from immunoSEQ multiplex PCR; TCRdb's copy has only in-frame clones and leaves some out. This table holds almost 200,000 clones, roughly 77% found once. The data stem from a study of cytomegalovirus exposure and HLA in healthy donors. Study conclusions and caveats: TCR beta V- and J-gene trimming, according to a later analysis, was linked to a missense DCLRE1C variant.

Sample: PBMCs. The chain uses TRBV13 and TRBJ1-2; 8 bases are a match to TRBD1. The sequence came from a male donor in good health and CMV-seropositive. The CDR3 DNA is TGTGCCAGCAGCCTAGACAGGGGTGTGGAGTATGGCTACACCTTC. Translating gives CASSLDRGVEYGYTF.